The 25 T cell receptor beta chains presented below share a single source sample, sequenced in a study of regulatory T cells in long-lasting Graves disease. Noted time point: persistent/refractory GD, antithyroid drugs over 5 years with positive TRAb. With RNA extracted from PBMCs as input, the TCR library was made. HTBI primers from iRepertoire and Arm-PCR of CDR3 regions yielded the TCR beta libraries. TCRdb redid the calling of the multiplex PCR reads with MiXCR, one entry per CDR3 protein. The data contain about 460,000 distinct CDR3 sequences, approximately 23% of them singletons. The specimen was peripheral blood mononuclear cells (PBMCs), collected when the disease was refractory, from a patient treated with antithyroid drugs. The origin of the receptors is a female donor with Graves disease.

This clonotype has only one observation. V and J are TRBV7-8 and TRBJ1-1; D is unclear. The CDR3 runs 13 residues. V was pared by 7 bases and J by 6 bases, with 15 bases between. Germline assignment: CDR1 SGHVS and CDR2 FQNEAQ. The CDR3 sequence: CASKIAQDSEAFF. The CDR3 bases are TGTGCCAGCAAGATAGCCCAGGACTCTGAAGCTTTCTTT.

In its sample, this clonotype was seen a few times. V is TRBV25-1 and J is TRBJ2-3; D is ambiguous. The germline V gene has CDR1 MGHDK and CDR2 SYGVNS. The CDR3 sequence is 16 residues long. Between the trimmed V and J ends, which lost 2 bases and 1 base, there was a span of 13 bases. The CDR3 here is CASSEGVLRGTDTQYF. The DNA for the CDR3 is TGTGCCAGCAGTGAAGGAGTCCTTAGGGGCACAGATACGCAGTATTTT.

This clonotype came up many times. The rearrangement joins TRBV28 to TRBJ1-5, with 7 nucleotides matching TRBD1. The V gene end was trimmed by 6 bases and the J gene end by 6 bases; junction bases not matched to a gene: 11. The CDR3 consists of 15 residues. CDR1 and CDR2 from the germline V gene are MDHEN and SYDVKM. CDR3 sequence: CASRKTGLRGQPQHF. CDR3 DNA: TGTGCCAGCAGAAAGACAGGGCTAAGGGGTCAGCCCCAGCATTTT. The whole variable domain, remainder taken from reference TRBV28 and TRBJ1-5, is DVKVTQSSRYLVKRTGEKVFLECVQDMDHENMFWYRQDPGLGLRLIYFSYDVKMKEKGDIPEGYSVSREKKERFSLILESASTNQTSMYLCASRKTGLRGQPQHFGDGTRLSIL.

This clonotype showed up many times. The chain uses TRBV11-2 and TRBJ2-2; D gene unclear. The CDR3 spans 14 residues. Trimming removed 6 bases from V and 7 bases from J, with 15 bases in between. Germline V gene lookup returns CDR1 SGHAT and CDR2 FQNNGV. The CDR3 DNA follows: TGTGCCAGCAGACCAAACTTTCAGAACGGGGAGCTGTTTTTT. Protein: CASRPNFQNGELFF.

This clonotype showed up many times. CDR3 sequence reads: CASSSGRGQETQYF. CDR3 DNA: TGTGCCAGCAGCTCGGGGAGGGGGCAAGAGACCCAGTACTTC. The chain employs TRBV7-2 and TRBJ2-5, with TRBD2 as a possible D gene (7 bases). Germline CDR1 and CDR2: SGHTA and FQGNSA. V was pared by 4 bases and J by 2 bases, with 11 bases between. The CDR3 consists of 14 residues.

CDR3 sequence reads: CSAPDSGANVLTF. In nucleotides, the CDR3 is TGCAGTGCTCCTGACTCTGGGGCCAACGTCCTGACTTTC. This chain links TRBV20-1 with TRBJ2-6; D ambiguous. Germline V gene sequence: CDR1 DFQATT, CDR2 SNEGSKA (reference sequence). V gave up 5 bases and J gave up 0 bases, with 5 bases separating them. This CDR3 contains 13 residues.

This clonotype was picked up a small number of times. The CDR3 protein is CASSDDPGLAFYNEQFF. The DNA for the CDR3 is TGTGCCAGCAGCGACGATCCGGGACTAGCGTTCTACAATGAGCAGTTCTTC. V gene TRBV9 combines with J gene TRBJ2-1; 10 bases are a match to TRBD2. Germline V gene data show CDR1 as SGDLS and CDR2 as YYNGEE. The CDR3 is 17 residues long. With 3 bases clipped from V and 3 bases from J, the junction kept 9 bases outside the gene matches.

This clonotype was recorded at least ten times. The V call is TRBV12-3 or TRBV12-4, the J call TRBJ1-1; the D is unclear. This CDR3 has 13 residues. CDR3 loop: CATRGEENTEAFF. The DNA for the CDR3 is TGTGCTACCCGTGGGGAAGAGAACACTGAAGCTTTCTTT.

In this sample, this clonotype turned up a few times. The CDR3: CAISESGAGTEETQYF. The CDR3, as DNA: TGTGCCATCAGTGAGTCGGGGGCGGGGACAGAAGAGACCCAGTACTTC. The gene calls are TRBV10-3 and TRBJ2-5; possible D gene TRBD1, 7 bases. CDR1 ENHRY and CDR2 SYGVKD come from the germline V gene. Trimming took off 0 bases at V and 3 bases at J, with 14 bases between the two ends. There are 16 residues in the CDR3.

This clonotype was seen a few times. The chain uses TRBV30 and TRBJ2-2; TRBD1 might be the D (6 bases). The CDR3 consists of 13 residues. Germline CDR1 GTSNPN, CDR2 SVGIG (reference sequence). The CDR3 protein is CAAGQPNTGELFF. CDR3 coding DNA: TGTGCAGCTGGACAGCCCAACACCGGGGAGCTGTTTTTT.

A few counts support this clonotype. The chain links TRBV11-2 to TRBJ2-7; 8 nucleotides agree with TRBD1. The CDR3 is 12 amino acids. The V gene end was trimmed by 6 bases and the J gene end by 6 bases; junction bases not matched to a gene: 4. From germline, CDR1 is SGHAT and CDR2 FQNNGV. For the CDR3, the DNA is TGTGCCAGCAGAGGACAGGGTGGCGAGCAGTACTTC. Its protein product is CASRGQGGEQYF.

There are a few counts of this clonotype. The J gene is TRBJ1-2, the V gene TRBV6-2 or TRBV6-3; D remains ambiguous. The ends were cut back, 2 bases at V and 8 bases at J, with 12 bases in the middle. CDR3 length: 13 amino acids. Germline-derived CDR1 and CDR2 are MNHEY and SVGEGT. CDR3 region: CASSYGPGGGYTF. CDR3 DNA sequence: TGTGCCAGCAGTTACGGACCCGGCGGCGGCTACACCTTC.

Details on this clonotype: At one of its ends the junction is not consistent with the germline gene, which may arise from a read error. This sequence joins TRBV5-1 and TRBJ1-2, with TRBD1 identical over 8 bases. The CDR3 is 15 amino acids. Germline CDR1 is SGHRS and CDR2 is YFSETQ. Here the CDR3 reads CAGSSGQGINYGYTF. The CDR3 nucleotides are TGCGCCGGCAGCTCCGGACAGGGAATTAACTATGGCTACACCTTC.

This clonotype has at least ten counts. The V gene is TRBV12-3 or TRBV12-4, the J gene TRBJ2-5, with D perhaps given as TRBD1 or TRBD2 (5 bases each). V was pared by 6 bases and J by 2 bases, with 10 bases between. This CDR3 is built from 13 residues. The CDR3 sequence is CASRSGRQETQYF. The DNA of the CDR3 is TGTGCCAGCAGGTCGGGACGGCAAGAGACCCAGTACTTC.

The sample holds a few counts of this clonotype. The chain combines TRBV19 with TRBJ2-5; maybe TRBD2 (6 bases). The CDR3 has 15 amino acids. Germline CDR1 LNHDA, CDR2 SQIVND (reference sequence). The V end lost 1 base, the J end lost 1 base, and 10 bases lay between the germline ends. CDR3 in amino acids: CASSIVAGPQETQYF. CDR3 in DNA: TGTGCCAGTAGTATAGTCGCGGGACCCCAAGAGACCCAGTACTTC.

This clonotype has more than one count but fewer than ten. The chain links TRBV10-3 to TRBJ2-5; D perhaps matches TRBD1 (6 bases). Germline CDR1 ENHRY, CDR2 SYGVKD. V lost 4 bases and J 1 base, leaving 16 bases between the germline ends. The CDR3 runs 16 residues. The CDR3 region has the DNA TGTGCCATCAGTGGGGCAGGGGCCGCGTTCCAAGAGACCCAGTACTTC. Amino acids: CAISGAGAAFQETQYF.

This clonotype was seen repeatedly, ten times or more. The CDR3: CASKAQGNTEAFF. DNA of the CDR3: TGTGCCAGCAAAGCTCAGGGAAACACTGAAGCTTTCTTT. V gene TRBV28 combines with J gene TRBJ1-1; D possibly corresponds to TRBD1 (5 bases). The CDR3 is made up of 13 amino acids. Trimming removed 7 bases at V and 2 bases at J, with 11 bases between. The germline V gene has CDR1 MDHEN and CDR2 SYDVKM.

In this sample, this clonotype turned up many times. The rearrangement links TRBV19 to TRBJ2-5; TRBD1 might be the D (6 bases). The CDR3 is 16 amino acids. Trimming cost V 3 bases and J 2 bases, with 16 bases left between them. CDR1 and CDR2 (germline): LNHDA, SQIVND (reference sequence). The CDR3 DNA follows: TGTGCCAGTAGTATGGGTTTCGGACAGCAACAAGAGACCCAGTACTTC. Translating it yields CASSMGFGQQQETQYF.

This clonotype was counted at least ten times. The chain is built from TRBV28 and TRBJ1-6, with D unresolved. V lost 6 bases, J lost 14 bases, and 11 bases lay in between. This CDR3 spans 11 amino acids. In germline, CDR1 is MDHEN, CDR2 SYDVKM. The CDR3 reads CASSPRLTLHF. CDR3 coding DNA: TGTGCCAGCAGCCCAAGACTTACCCTCCACTTT.

This clonotype was counted many times. The chain employs TRBV28 and TRBJ1-5, with a possible D match to TRBD1 (6 bases). With 3 bases removed from V and 6 bases from J, the gap between germline ends came to 15 bases. This CDR3 region has 15 residues. Germline lookup yields CDR1 MDHEN and CDR2 SYDVKM. CDR3 in DNA: TGTGCCAGCAGTTTTCCACAGGGAGACGGTCAGCCCCAGCATTTT. It specifies CASSFPQGDGQPQHF.

The table lists this clonotype with many counts. In nucleotides, the CDR3 is TGTGCCAGCAGTATGTTCCGGGACAGCCTATACGAGCAGTACTTC. Translation gives CASSMFRDSLYEQYF. This chain links TRBV28 with TRBJ2-7; 7 nucleotides line up with TRBD1. Looked up from germline, CDR1 is MDHEN and CDR2 is SYDVKM. Germline trimming cut 5 bases from V and 4 bases from J; bases unmatched to any gene: 11. The CDR3 covers 15 residues.

There are many counts of this clonotype. The genes are TRBV7-2 and TRBJ1-1; TRBD1 aligns across 7 bases. This CDR3 has 13 amino acids. CDR1 is SGHTA and CDR2 is FQGNSA in the germline V gene. Trimming cost V 0 bases and J 10 bases; bases outside gene matches: 5. The DNA of the CDR3 is TGTGCCAGCAGCTTAGCGCAACAGGGGAGAGCTTTCTTT. Translated, it gives CASSLAQQGRAFF.

The chain joins TRBV6-2 or TRBV6-3 to TRBJ2-7, with TRBD2 matching 11 bases. Germline lookup yields CDR1 MNHEY and CDR2 SVGEGT. The CDR3 covers 17 residues. The V and J ends lost 2 bases and 4 bases, in that order; junction bases with no gene match: 10. The CDR3 bases are TGTGCCAGCAGTTACGATCCTCTAGCGGGGGGATTTTACGAGCAGTACTTC. Translation: CASSYDPLAGGFYEQYF.

Regarding this clonotype: This could be a read error, since a much larger clone is one nucleotide away. The V call is TRBV5-1, the J call TRBJ1-1; perhaps TRBD1 as D (5 bases). In germline, CDR1 is SGHRS, CDR2 YFSETQ. The CDR3 contains 14 residues. DNA of the CDR3: TGCGCCAGCAGATACGACGGGGCGCAGGATGAAGCTTCCTTT. Translated: CASRYDGAQDEASF. The variable domain in full, completed from reference TRBV5-1 and TRBJ1-1, reads KAGVTQTPRYLIKTRGQQVTLSCSPISGHRSVSWYQQTPGQGLQFLFEYFSETQRNKGNFPGRFSGRQFSNSRSEMNVSTLELGDSALYLCASRYDGAQDEASFGQGTRLTVV.

This clonotype was counted at least ten times. The chain couples TRBV11-2 to TRBJ1-2; the match to TRBD1 covers 7 bases. CDR3 length: 16 amino acids. CDR1 and CDR2 (germline): SGHAT, FQNNGV. V trimming: 5 bases; J trimming: 2 bases; junction bases outside the gene matches: 11. Here the CDR3 DNA reads TGTGCCAGCAGCCCCTCACCGACAGGGTCCAACTATGGCTACACCTTC. Translated, it gives CASSPSPTGSNYGYTF.